The 8 T cell receptor beta chains reported below all come from one sample, sequenced in a study of early T cells in non-severe SARS-CoV-2 infection. One entry per CDR3 protein results from TCRdb running MiXCR on the 5' RACE reads. The sample holds some 51,000 distinct CDR3 sequences; more than 13% are singletons and the top ten take about 9.1%. The source was whole blood, collected at baseline. The receptors stem from an adult who was a healthcare worker with PCR-confirmed SARS-CoV-2 infection or an uninfected control (not recorded which).

V and J are TRBV6-6 and TRBJ2-7, with unresolved D. The CDR3 has 12 amino acids. Trimming removed 5 bases from V and 8 bases from J, with 13 bases in between. Germline-derived CDR1 and CDR2 are MNHNY and SVGAGI (reference sequence). CDR3 amino acids: CASSRPAQKQYF. CDR3 DNA: TGTGCCAGCAGTCGACCAGCGCAAAAGCAGTACTTC.

This clonotype was found a few times. J is TRBJ2-3 and V is TRBV6-5; D tentatively fits TRBD1 or TRBD2 (5 bases each). The CDR3 length is 16 residues. Between the trimmed V and J ends, which lost 7 bases and 4 bases, there was a span of 21 bases. Germline assignment: CDR1 MNHEY and CDR2 SVGAGI. CDR3 DNA: TGTGCCAGCATGACCCGTGGGGGTCCCGGGGCAGATACGCAGTATTTT. This translates into CASMTRGGPGADTQYF.

This clonotype was picked up a small number of times. CDR3 amino acids: CASRVGGGNEKLFF. In DNA form, the CDR3 reads TGTGCCAGCAGGGTGGGTGGAGGAAATGAAAAACTGTTTTTT. The chain couples TRBV11-2 to TRBJ1-4, with no clear D. V lost 6 bases to trimming and J lost 5 bases, with 13 bases between them. The CDR3 covers 14 residues. Germline assignment: CDR1 SGHAT and CDR2 FQNNGV. The full variable domain, rest sourced from reference TRBV11-2 and TRBJ1-4, is EAGVAQSPRYKIIEKRQSVAFWCNPISGHATLYWYQQILGQGPKLLIQFQNNGVVDDSQLPKDRFSAERLKGVDSTLKIQPAKLEDSAVYLCASRVGGGNEKLFFGSGTQLSVL.

This sequence joins TRBV4-1 and TRBJ2-1; 8 bases map to TRBD1. Losses at the gene ends were 7 bases for V and 5 bases for J; bases not matched to a gene: 7. The CDR3 sequence is 14 residues long. Germline loops: CDR1 MGHRA, CDR2 YSYEKL. The DNA for the CDR3 is TGCGCCAGCACCCTTCCAGGGGGCAACAATGAGCAGTTCTTC. Translation: CASTLPGGNNEQFF.

This clonotype was counted between two and nine times. The chain joins TRBV27 to TRBJ2-7, with unresolved D. CDR1 and CDR2 from the germline V gene are MNHEY and SMNVEV (reference sequence). With 6 bases removed from V and 7 bases from J, the gap between germline ends came to 13 bases. This CDR3 is built from 12 residues. CDR3 protein: CASSHPLREQYF. The DNA of the CDR3 is TGTGCCAGCAGCCACCCCCTCAGGGAGCAGTACTTC.

This clonotype has a handful of counts. The chain has TRBV10-2 and TRBJ2-7, with 9 bases aligning to TRBD1. The CDR3 totals 13 residues. The germline V gene encodes CDR1 WSHSY and CDR2 SAAADI. V shed 4 bases, J shed 6 bases, and the junction held 4 bases outside the gene matches. CDR3 protein: CASSGTGALEQYF. The CDR3 region has the DNA TGCGCCAGCAGTGGGACAGGGGCCCTCGAGCAGTACTTC.

V usage is TRBV21-1 and J usage is TRBJ2-1; TRBD2 is the table's D call and was not checked against the DNA. TRBV21-1 is flagged as a pseudogene. The CDR3 runs to 20 residues. CDR3 amino acids: CASSSQTSGGADGTYNEQFF. The CDR3 DNA is TGTGCCAGCAGCTCTCAGACTAGCGGGGGGGCCGATGGTACCTACAATGAGCAGTTCTTC.

The CDR3 DNA is TGTGCCTGGATATCTGGCAGGGGGGTCGGCTACACCTTC. Translation gives CAWISGRGVGYTF. V and J are TRBV30 and TRBJ1-2, with 7 nucleotides matching TRBD1. The germline V gene has CDR1 GTSNPN and CDR2 SVGIG (reference sequence). Germline trimming cut 4 bases from V and 8 bases from J; bases unmatched to any gene: 10. This CDR3 has 13 amino acids.